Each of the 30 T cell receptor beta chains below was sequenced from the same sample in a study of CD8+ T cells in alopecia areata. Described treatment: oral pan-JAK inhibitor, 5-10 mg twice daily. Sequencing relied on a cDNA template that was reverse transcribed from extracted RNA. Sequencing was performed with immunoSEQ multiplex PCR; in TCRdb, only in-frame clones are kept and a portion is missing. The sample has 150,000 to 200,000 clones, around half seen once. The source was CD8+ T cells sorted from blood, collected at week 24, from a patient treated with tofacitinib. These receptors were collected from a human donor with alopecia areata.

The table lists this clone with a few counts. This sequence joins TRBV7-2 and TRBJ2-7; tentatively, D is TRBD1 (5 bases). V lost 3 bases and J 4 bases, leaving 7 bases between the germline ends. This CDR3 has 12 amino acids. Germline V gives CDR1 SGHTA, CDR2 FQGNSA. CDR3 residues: CASSFGAYEQYF. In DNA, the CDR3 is TGTGCCAGCAGCTTTGGGGCTTACGAGCAGTACTTC.

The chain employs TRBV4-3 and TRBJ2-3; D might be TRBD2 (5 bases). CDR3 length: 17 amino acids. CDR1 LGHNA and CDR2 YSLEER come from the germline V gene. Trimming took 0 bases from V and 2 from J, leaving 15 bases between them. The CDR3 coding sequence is TGCGCCAGCAGCCAAGATCTCCTCGCGGGTTCCACAGATACGCAGTATTTT. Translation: CASSQDLLAGSTDTQYF.

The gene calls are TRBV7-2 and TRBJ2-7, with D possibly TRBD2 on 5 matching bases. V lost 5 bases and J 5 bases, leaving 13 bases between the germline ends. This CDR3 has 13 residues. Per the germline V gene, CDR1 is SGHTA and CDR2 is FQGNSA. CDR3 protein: CASSLGIVDEQYF. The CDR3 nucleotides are TGTGCCAGCAGCCTCGGGATCGTCGACGAGCAGTACTTC. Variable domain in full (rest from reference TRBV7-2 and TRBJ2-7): GAGVSQSPSNKVTEKGKDVELRCDPISGHTALYWYRQSLGQGLEFLIYFQGNSAPDKSGLPSDRFSAERTGGSVSTLTIQRTQQEDSAVYLCASSLGIVDEQYFGPGTRLTVT.

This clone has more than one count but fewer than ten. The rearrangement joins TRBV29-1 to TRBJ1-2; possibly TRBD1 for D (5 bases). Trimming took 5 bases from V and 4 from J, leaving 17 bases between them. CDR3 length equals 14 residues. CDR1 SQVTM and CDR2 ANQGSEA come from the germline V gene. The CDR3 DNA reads TGCAGCGTTACTAATAGGGAGGGGAGCTATGGCTACACCTTC. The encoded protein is CSVTNREGSYGYTF.

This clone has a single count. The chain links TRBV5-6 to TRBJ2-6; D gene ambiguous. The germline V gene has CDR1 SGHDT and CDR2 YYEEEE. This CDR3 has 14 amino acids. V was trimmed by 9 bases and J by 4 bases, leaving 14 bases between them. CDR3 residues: CANVVGSGANVLTF. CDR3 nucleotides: TGTGCCAACGTCGTTGGGTCCGGGGCCAACGTCCTGACTTTC.

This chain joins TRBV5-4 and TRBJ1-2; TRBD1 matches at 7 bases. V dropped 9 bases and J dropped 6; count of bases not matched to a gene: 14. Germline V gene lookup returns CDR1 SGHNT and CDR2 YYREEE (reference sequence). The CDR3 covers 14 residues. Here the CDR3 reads CATKPETGVDGYTF. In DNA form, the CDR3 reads TGTGCCACCAAGCCCGAAACAGGGGTCGATGGCTACACCTTC.

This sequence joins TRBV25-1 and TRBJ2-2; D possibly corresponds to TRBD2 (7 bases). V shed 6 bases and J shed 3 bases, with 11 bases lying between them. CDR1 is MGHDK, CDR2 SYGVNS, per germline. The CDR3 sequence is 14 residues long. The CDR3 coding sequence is TGTGCCAGCAGGGACAGCGGGGACACCGGGGAGCTGTTTTTT. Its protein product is CASRDSGDTGELFF.

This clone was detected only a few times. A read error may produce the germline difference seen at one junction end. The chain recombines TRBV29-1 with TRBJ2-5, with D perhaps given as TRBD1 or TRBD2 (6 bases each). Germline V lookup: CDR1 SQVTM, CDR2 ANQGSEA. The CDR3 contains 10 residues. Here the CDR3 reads CSVIDGGTHF. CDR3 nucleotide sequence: TGCAGCGTTATTGACGGGGGCACCCACTTC.

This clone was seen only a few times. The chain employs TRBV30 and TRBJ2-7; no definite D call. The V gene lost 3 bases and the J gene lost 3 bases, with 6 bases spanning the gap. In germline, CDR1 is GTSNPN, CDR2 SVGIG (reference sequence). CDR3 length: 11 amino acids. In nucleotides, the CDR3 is TGTGCCTGGAGGGACGGCTACGAGCAGTACTTC. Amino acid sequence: CAWRDGYEQYF.

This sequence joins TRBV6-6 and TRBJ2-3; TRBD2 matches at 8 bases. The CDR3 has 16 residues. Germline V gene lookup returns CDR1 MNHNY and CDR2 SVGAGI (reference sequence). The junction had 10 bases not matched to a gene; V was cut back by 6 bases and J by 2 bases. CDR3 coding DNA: TGTGCCAGCAGGCTTCCGGCGGGGGGATCCACAGATACGCAGTATTTT. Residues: CASRLPAGGSTDTQYF.

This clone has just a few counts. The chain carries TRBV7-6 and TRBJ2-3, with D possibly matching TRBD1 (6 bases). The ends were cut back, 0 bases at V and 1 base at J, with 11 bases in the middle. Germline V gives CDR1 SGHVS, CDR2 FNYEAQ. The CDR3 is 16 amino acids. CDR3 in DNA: TGTGCCAGCAGCTTAGCGTACAGGGACCGCACAGATACGCAGTATTTT. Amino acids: CASSLAYRDRTDTQYF.

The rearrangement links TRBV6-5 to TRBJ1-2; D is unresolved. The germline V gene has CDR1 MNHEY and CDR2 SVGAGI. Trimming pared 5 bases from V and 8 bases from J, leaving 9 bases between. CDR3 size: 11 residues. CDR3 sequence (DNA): TGTGCCAGCAGTGGTGGAAGAGGCTACACCTTC. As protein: CASSGGRGYTF.

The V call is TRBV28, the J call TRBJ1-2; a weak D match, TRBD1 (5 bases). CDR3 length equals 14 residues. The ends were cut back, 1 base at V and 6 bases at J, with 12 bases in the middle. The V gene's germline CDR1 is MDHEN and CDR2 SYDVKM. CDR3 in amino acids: CASSLSQDTDGYTF. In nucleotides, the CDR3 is TGTGCCAGCAGTTTATCCCAGGACACGGATGGCTACACCTTC.

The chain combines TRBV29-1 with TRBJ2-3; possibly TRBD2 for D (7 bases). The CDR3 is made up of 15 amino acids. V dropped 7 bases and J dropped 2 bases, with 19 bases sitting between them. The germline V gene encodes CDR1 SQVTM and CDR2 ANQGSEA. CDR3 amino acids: CSALGGALFTDTQYF. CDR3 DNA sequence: TGCAGCGCACTGGGGGGGGCGCTCTTCACAGATACGCAGTATTTT.

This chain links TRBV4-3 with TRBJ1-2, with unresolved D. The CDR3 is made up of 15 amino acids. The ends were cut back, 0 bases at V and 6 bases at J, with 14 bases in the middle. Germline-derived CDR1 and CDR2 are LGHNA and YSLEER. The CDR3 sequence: CASSQDPGIHHGYTF. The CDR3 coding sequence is TGCGCCAGCAGCCAAGATCCAGGAATTCATCATGGCTACACCTTC.

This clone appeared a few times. CDR3 in DNA: TGTGCCAGCAGTACCTACACAGATACGCAGTATTTT. This codes for CASSTYTDTQYF. The genes are TRBV28 and TRBJ2-3; the D is unclear. CDR1 and CDR2 (germline): MDHEN, SYDVKM. Trimming took off 5 bases at V and 2 bases at J, with 5 bases between the two ends. The CDR3 is 12 residues long.

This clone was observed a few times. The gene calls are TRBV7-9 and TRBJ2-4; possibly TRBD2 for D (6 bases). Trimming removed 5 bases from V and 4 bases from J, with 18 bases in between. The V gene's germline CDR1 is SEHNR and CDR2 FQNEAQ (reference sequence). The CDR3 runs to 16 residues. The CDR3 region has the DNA TGTGCCAGCAGCCACCAGGAGGGTCTGACGAAAAACATTCAGTACTTC. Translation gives CASSHQEGLTKNIQYF.

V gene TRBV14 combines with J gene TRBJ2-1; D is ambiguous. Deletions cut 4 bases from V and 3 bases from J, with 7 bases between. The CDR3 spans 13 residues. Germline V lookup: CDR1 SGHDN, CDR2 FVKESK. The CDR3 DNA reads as TGTGCCAGCAGCCTAGTAGTCTACAATGAGCAGTTCTTC. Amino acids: CASSLVVYNEQFF. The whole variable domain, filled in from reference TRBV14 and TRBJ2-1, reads EAGVTQFPSHSVIEKGQTVTLRCDPISGHDNLYWYRRVMGKEIKFLLHFVKESKQDESGMPNNRFLAERTGGTYSTLKVQPAELEDSGVYFCASSLVVYNEQFFGPGTRLTVL.

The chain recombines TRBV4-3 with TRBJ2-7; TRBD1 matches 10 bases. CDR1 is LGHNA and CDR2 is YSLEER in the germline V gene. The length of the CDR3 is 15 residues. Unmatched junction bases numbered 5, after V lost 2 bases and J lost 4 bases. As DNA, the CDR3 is TGCGCCAGCAGCCAAATGACAGGGGGCAGTTACGAGCAGTACTTC. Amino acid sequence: CASSQMTGGSYEQYF.

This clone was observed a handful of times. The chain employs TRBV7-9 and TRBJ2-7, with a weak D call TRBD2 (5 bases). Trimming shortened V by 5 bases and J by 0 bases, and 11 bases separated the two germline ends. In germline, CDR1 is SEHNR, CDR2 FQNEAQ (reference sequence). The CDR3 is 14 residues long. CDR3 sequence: CASSPDFTSYEQYF. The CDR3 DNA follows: TGTGCCAGCAGCCCGGACTTCACCTCCTACGAGCAGTACTTC. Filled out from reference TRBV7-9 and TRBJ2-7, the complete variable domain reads DTGVSQNPRHKITKRGQNVTFRCDPISEHNRLYWYRQTLGQGPEFLTYFQNEAQLEKSRLLSDRFSAERPKGSFSTLEIQRTEQGDSAMYLCASSPDFTSYEQYFGPGTRLTVT.

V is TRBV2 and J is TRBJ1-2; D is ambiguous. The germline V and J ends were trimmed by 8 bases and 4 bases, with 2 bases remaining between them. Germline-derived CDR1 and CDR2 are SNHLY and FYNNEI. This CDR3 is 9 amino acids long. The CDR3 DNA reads TGTGCCAGCTCCTATGGCTACACCTTC. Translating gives CASSYGYTF.

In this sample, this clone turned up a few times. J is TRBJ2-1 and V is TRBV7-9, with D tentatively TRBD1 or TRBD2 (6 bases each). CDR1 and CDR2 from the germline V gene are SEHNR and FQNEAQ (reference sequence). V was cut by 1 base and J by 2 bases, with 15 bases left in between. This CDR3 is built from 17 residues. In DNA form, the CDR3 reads TGTGCCAGCAGCTTAGGATCGGCCGGGGGCGCCTACAATGAGCAGTTCTTC. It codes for CASSLGSAGGAYNEQFF.

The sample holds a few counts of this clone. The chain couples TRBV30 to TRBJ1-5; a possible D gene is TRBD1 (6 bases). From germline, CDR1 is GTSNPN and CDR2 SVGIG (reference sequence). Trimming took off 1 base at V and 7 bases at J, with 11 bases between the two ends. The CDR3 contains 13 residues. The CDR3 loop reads CAWSASGEQPQHF. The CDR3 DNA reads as TGTGCCTGGAGTGCCTCAGGGGAGCAGCCCCAGCATTTT.

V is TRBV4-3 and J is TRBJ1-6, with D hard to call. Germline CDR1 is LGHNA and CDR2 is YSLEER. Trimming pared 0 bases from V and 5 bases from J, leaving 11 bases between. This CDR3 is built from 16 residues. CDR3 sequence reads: CASSQDRETDNSPLHF. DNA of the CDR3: TGCGCCAGCAGCCAAGATAGGGAGACGGATAATTCACCCCTCCACTTT.

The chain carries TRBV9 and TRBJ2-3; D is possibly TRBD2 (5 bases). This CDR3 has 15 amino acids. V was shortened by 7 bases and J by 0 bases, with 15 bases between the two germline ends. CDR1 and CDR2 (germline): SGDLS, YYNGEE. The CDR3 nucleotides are TGTGCCAGCCAGACCGGGCGGGCAAGCACAGATACGCAGTATTTT. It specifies CASQTGRASTDTQYF.

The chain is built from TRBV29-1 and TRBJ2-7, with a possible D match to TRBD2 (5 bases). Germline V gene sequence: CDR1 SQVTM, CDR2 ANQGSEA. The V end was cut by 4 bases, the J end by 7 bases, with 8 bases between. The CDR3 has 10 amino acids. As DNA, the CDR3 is TGCAGCGTTGCTGGGGAGGAGCAGTACTTC. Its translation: CSVAGEEQYF.

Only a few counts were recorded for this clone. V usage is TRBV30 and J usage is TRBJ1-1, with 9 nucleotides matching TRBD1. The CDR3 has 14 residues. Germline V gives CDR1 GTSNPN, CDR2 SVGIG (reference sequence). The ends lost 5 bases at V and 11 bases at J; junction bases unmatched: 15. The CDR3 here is CAWESGTGSWWAFF. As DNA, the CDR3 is TGTGCCTGGGAGTCCGGGACAGGGTCTTGGTGGGCTTTCTTT.

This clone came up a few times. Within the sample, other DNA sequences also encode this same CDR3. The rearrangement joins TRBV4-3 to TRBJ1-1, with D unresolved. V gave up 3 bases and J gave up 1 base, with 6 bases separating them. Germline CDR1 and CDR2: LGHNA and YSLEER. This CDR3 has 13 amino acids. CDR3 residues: CASSHSENTEAFF. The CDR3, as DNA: TGCGCCAGCAGCCACTCCGAGAACACTGAAGCTTTCTTT.

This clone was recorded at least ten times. In DNA, the CDR3 is TGTGCCAGCAGCTTACGAGGCGGGGATAATGAAAAACTGTTTTTT. Amino acid sequence: CASSLRGGDNEKLFF. V usage is TRBV7-2 and J usage is TRBJ1-4; D remains ambiguous. This CDR3 contains 15 residues. The V end lost 2 bases, the J end lost 4 bases, and 11 bases lay between the germline ends. Germline V CDR1 and CDR2: SGHTA, FQGNSA.

CDR3 DNA: TGTGCCTGGAGTGAATGGACAGACTCACCCCTCCACTTT. Its protein is CAWSEWTDSPLHF. The V and J genes are TRBV30 and TRBJ1-6, with a tentative D call TRBD1 (6 bases). The CDR3 contains 13 residues. V was clipped by 1 base and J by 10 bases, with 11 bases between them. Germline V gene lookup returns CDR1 GTSNPN and CDR2 SVGIG (reference sequence).